The rows below give T cell receptor beta chains drawn from one sample of a study of metastatic and nonmetastatic thyroid tumors. From the PCR reads, TCRdb re-called clones with MiXCR. The data contain tens of thousands of clones, about 25% of them singletons. Sequenced sample: blood. All receptors come from a male donor with papillary thyroid cancer or a benign thyroid nodule (not recorded which). Some clones in this sample may be carry-over from other donors' samples. CDR3s leave out the opening cysteine and the closing phenylalanine or tryptophan.

j_gene,v_gene,CDR3aa
TRBJ1-5,TRBV20-1,SARDRHTRGALLYSDQPQH
TRBJ2-7,TRBV20-1,SARDLAGISYEQY
TRBJ2-2,TRBV6-5,ASSFRFGELF
TRBJ2-1,TRBV20-1,SANSGNSVNEQF
TRBJ1-2,TRBV28,ASSLNGYT
TRBJ1-2,TRBV29-1,SVETANYGYT
TRBJ2-2,TRBV4-1,ASSQELSSVGINTGELF
TRBJ1-5,TRBV2,ASSQEGHLQH
TRBJ1-1,TRBV3-1,ASSPRRANTEAF
TRBJ1-4,TRBV20-1,SAPLGRATNEKLF
TRBJ2-7,TRBV7-3,ASSPGPRGSEQY
TRBJ1-1,TRBV7-2,ASRNRENTEAF
TRBJ2-5,TRBV4-1,ASSQDGRRETQY
TRBJ1-6,TRBV19,ASSARTNSPLH
TRBJ1-1,TRBV19,ASSLAGVGTEAF
TRBJ1-2,TRBV20-1,SASLSDYGYT
TRBJ2-2,TRBV19,ASSSPGLVNTGELF
TRBJ2-6,TRBV10-1,ASSMGVGSGANVLT
TRBJ2-7,TRBV3-1,ASSQRRSDASIHEQY
TRBJ2-5,TRBV7-8,ASSSALWGRIETQY
TRBJ2-7,TRBV5-1,ASSLGTLEVGEQY
TRBJ2-7,TRBV30,AWSIGLGLSYEQY
TRBJ2-7,TRBV7-8,ASSDGQGAHEQY
TRBJ1-5,TRBV6-2/TRBV6-3,ASSSRTGGNQPQH
TRBJ1-4,TRBV30,AWSGGNRGQLF
TRBJ2-5,TRBV13,ASSTDGETQY
TRBJ2-3,TRBV20-1,SALRVSTDTQY
TRBJ2-7,TRBV27,ASSLGGSYEQY
TRBJ2-1,TRBV28,ASSLPLGTSGIYNEQF
TRBJ1-1,TRBV7-3,ASSLSPGNTEAF
TRBJ2-7,TRBV6-1,AAVWQNYEQY
TRBJ2-3,TRBV9,ASSGDTDTQY
TRBJ2-2,TRBV2,ASSPLSTSGRAALF
TRBJ1-2,TRBV28,ASSPGQGNYGYT
TRBJ2-3,TRBV20-1,SASHVKDTQY
TRBJ2-7,TRBV5-8,ASSQTSGTYEQY
TRBJ2-3,TRBV5-1,ASSPEDGTDTQY
TRBJ1-1,TRBV6-1,ASKAQAAMNTEAF
TRBJ2-5,TRBV18,ASSPHKGMETQY
TRBJ2-4,TRBV30,AWSVQVEKNIQY
TRBJ2-7,TRBV7-7,ASSLFPESSYEQY
TRBJ2-2,TRBV18,ASSPPPGTGELF
TRBJ2-1,TRBV7-3,GSSRNVAGGSSEQF
TRBJ2-7,TRBV2,ASARGSSGGPTQQY
TRBJ2-1,TRBV7-9,ASSPRLVSVNEQF
TRBJ2-3,TRBV6-1,ASSAGAGDGDTQY
TRBJ2-7,TRBV5-6,ASSQDGMSSYEQY
TRBJ2-1,TRBV6-2/TRBV6-3,ASSNDHYNEQF
TRBJ2-5,TRBV20-1,SARDYQGRIETQY
TRBJ1-1,TRBV11-2,ASSSRPILYSEAF
TRBJ2-2,TRBV4-2,ASSQEAQAAGGRRELF
TRBJ2-2,TRBV18,ASSPRQALAGELF
TRBJ1-3,TRBV5-1,ASSSTGTGIGNTIY
TRBJ1-2,TRBV20-1,SAGTGRDYGYT